Following are 7 T cell receptor beta chains from one sample sequenced in a study of OX40 agonist ivuxolimab in advanced cancers. Generated by immunoSEQ multiplex PCR, the TCRdb table keeps only in-frame clones and is missing some. Of approximately 27,000 clones in the sample, approximately 80% were seen once. Source: CD4+ or CD8+ T cells sorted from blood, taken in a trial of the OX40 agonist ivuxolimab. All receptors come from an adult with an advanced solid tumor such as melanoma, head and neck, liver or kidney cancer.

The J gene is TRBJ2-3, the V gene TRBV7-6, with a possible D match to TRBD2 (5 bases). Germline loops: CDR1 SGHVS, CDR2 FNYEAQ. This CDR3 region has 16 residues. Trimming shortened V by 5 bases and J by 5 bases, and 20 bases separated the two germline ends. CDR3 DNA: TGTGCCAGCAGCACTCTAGCATCGGAGCGCTTAGATACGCAGTATTTT. Translating gives CASSTLASERLDTQYF.

This chain links TRBV7-2 with TRBJ2-2; D not certain. The CDR3 consists of 15 residues. Germline values: CDR1 SGHTA, CDR2 FQGNSA. Trimming pared 1 base from V and 4 bases from J, leaving 10 bases between. The CDR3 reads CASSLVPKATGELFF. CDR3 in DNA: TGTGCCAGCAGCTTAGTTCCGAAGGCCACCGGGGAGCTGTTTTTT.

V usage is TRBV5-8 and J usage is TRBJ2-7, with D tentatively TRBD1 (5 bases). Trimming took off 0 bases at V and 3 bases at J, with 13 bases between the two ends. The CDR3 has 15 residues. The germline V gene has CDR1 SGHTS and CDR2 YDEGEE. CDR3 DNA sequence: TGTGCCAGCAGCTTGGGTGGGGCTAACCTCTACGAGCAGTACTTC. Translated, it gives CASSLGGANLYEQYF.

This clone has just one count. The rearrangement uses TRBV5-1 and TRBJ2-7; tentative D call: TRBD1 (5 bases). Between the trimmed V and J ends, which lost 5 bases and 3 bases, there was a span of 12 bases. CDR3 length: 13 amino acids. Germline assignment: CDR1 SGHRS and CDR2 YFSETQ. CDR3 loop: CASRDTGRYEQYF. The CDR3 DNA sequence: TGCGCCAGCAGGGACACAGGCCGCTACGAGCAGTACTTC.

Only a few counts were recorded for this clone. The chain recombines TRBV28 with TRBJ2-7; 8 nucleotides agree with TRBD1. CDR1 is MDHEN and CDR2 is SYDVKM in the germline V gene. Losses at the gene ends were 7 bases for V and 1 base for J; bases not matched to a gene: 9. The CDR3 is made up of 15 amino acids. CDR3: CASTGRGTGSYEQYF. The DNA of the CDR3 is TGTGCCAGCACCGGCCGAGGGACAGGATCCTACGAGCAGTACTTC.

CDR3: CASSFLAPQLDTQYF. CDR3 DNA: TGCGCCAGCAGCTTCTTGGCCCCTCAATTAGATACGCAGTATTTT. The chain joins TRBV5-1 to TRBJ2-3; D ambiguous. The CDR3 loop spans 15 amino acids. The V end was cut by 2 bases, the J end by 5 bases, with 15 bases between. CDR1 and CDR2 from the germline V gene are SGHRS and YFSETQ.

The chain recombines TRBV29-1 with TRBJ1-6; TRBD1 agrees at 7 bases. Germline V gene data show CDR1 as SQVTM and CDR2 as ANQGSEA. The CDR3 is 13 residues long. V shed 4 bases, J shed 6 bases, and the junction held 3 bases outside the gene matches. The CDR3 here is CSVGQGANSPLHF. Written as DNA, the CDR3 is TGCAGCGTTGGACAGGGCGCTAATTCACCCCTCCACTTT.